This TCR beta chain was recovered during a study of regulatory T cells in long-lasting Graves disease. Study-wide results and caveats: There were preferences for TRBV28, TRBJ1-2 and TRBJ2-5 in persistent disease.

The CDR3 extends over 14 amino acids. V was trimmed by 6 bases and J by 3 bases, leaving 14 bases between them. Germline-derived CDR1 and CDR2 are DFQATT and SNEGSKA (reference sequence). Arm-PCR of CDR3 regions and iRepertoire HTBI primers were used to build TCR beta libraries. TCRdb processed the multiplex PCR reads anew with MiXCR; each CDR3 protein has one entry. The table records 500,000 to 700,000 distinct CDR3 sequences, 30% of them present only once. This clonotype was counted ten times or more. Its antigen is unidentified. Time point noted: persistent/refractory GD, antithyroid drugs over 5 years with positive TRAb. From RNA extracted from PBMCs, the TCR library was made.

This TCR was recovered from a female donor with Graves disease. The sample was peripheral blood mononuclear cells (PBMCs), taken when the disease was refractory, from a patient treated with antithyroid drugs. The rearrangement links TRBV20-1 to TRBJ1-4; no clear D. In nucleotides, the CDR3 is TGCAGTGCCAAAGAGTGGCGGGCTAATGAAAAACTGTTTTTT. Its translation is CSAKEWRANEKLFF.